This passage covers 13 T cell receptor beta chains from one sample sequenced in a study of cytomegalovirus exposure and HLA in healthy donors. Data came from immunoSEQ multiplex PCR; TCRdb stores just in-frame clones and leaves some out. The table records some 83,000 clones, around 94% of them present only once. Sequences were obtained from PBMCs. The receptors come from a woman aged 18-30 years in good health and CMV-seronegative.

CDR3 amino acids: CASSIGRGVVYEQYF. CDR3 bases: TGTGCCAGTAGTATAGGGCGGGGGGTCGTTTACGAGCAGTACTTC. The rearrangement joins TRBV19 to TRBJ2-7; 8 positions agree with TRBD2. The CDR3 is 15 residues long. Germline assignment: CDR1 LNHDA and CDR2 SQIVND (reference sequence). Losses at the gene ends were 1 base for V and 4 bases for J; bases not matched to a gene: 6.

V is TRBV19 and J is TRBJ2-5; the D gene is possibly TRBD2 (5 bases). Trimming pared 5 bases from V and 9 bases from J, leaving 16 bases between. CDR1 is LNHDA, CDR2 SQIVND, per germline (reference sequence). This CDR3 spans 13 amino acids. For the CDR3, the DNA is TGTGCCAGTAGTCCAACGCTGAGGGTGGCCCAGTACTTC. Encoded protein: CASSPTLRVAQYF.

The chain carries TRBV6-5 and TRBJ2-5; 7 bases align to TRBD1. The germline gives CDR1 MNHEY, CDR2 SVGAGI. The CDR3 contains 13 residues. After removal of 6 bases from V and 5 bases from J, the junction contained 6 bases not matched to a gene. CDR3 protein: CASRRGGRETQYF. In DNA form, the CDR3 reads TGTGCCAGCAGGCGAGGGGGCCGGGAGACCCAGTACTTC.

The chain joins TRBV6-1 to TRBJ1-2; 7 bases are a match to TRBD1. The CDR3 totals 14 residues. The V segment lost 4 bases and the J segment 4 bases; nucleotides outside the gene matches: 6. CDR1 is MNHNS, CDR2 SASEGT, per germline. The CDR3 nucleotides are TGTGCCAGCAGTGTGGTGGCAGGGGGCTATGGCTACACCTTC. This sequence encodes CASSVVAGGYGYTF.

The chain recombines TRBV7-2 with TRBJ2-1, with TRBD2 matching 15 bases. Losses at the gene ends were 8 bases for V and 0 bases for J; bases not matched to a gene: 5. Per germline, CDR1 SGHTA and CDR2 FQGNSA. CDR3 size: 17 residues. The DNA for the CDR3 is TGTGCCAGCGGACTAGCGGGGGGGGCTAGCTCCTACAATGAGCAGTTCTTC. It specifies CASGLAGGASSYNEQFF.

The V gene is TRBV27, the J gene TRBJ2-3; 8 nucleotides match TRBD2. The V gene end was trimmed by 3 bases and the J gene end by 0 bases; junction bases not matched to a gene: 11. Per the germline V gene, CDR1 is MNHEY and CDR2 is SMNVEV (reference sequence). This CDR3 region has 18 residues. CDR3 sequence reads: CASSFLSGGYSSTDTQYF. For the CDR3, the DNA is TGTGCCAGCAGTTTTCTTTCGGGGGGGTATTCTAGCACAGATACGCAGTATTTT.

This sequence joins TRBV30 and TRBJ2-7, with D possibly TRBD1 on 6 matching bases. The CDR3 spans 13 residues. Germline V CDR1 and CDR2: GTSNPN, SVGIG (reference sequence). The V and J ends lost 5 bases and 2 bases respectively, with 13 bases between them. CDR3 bases: TGTGCCTGGCGGGACAAAACCGCCTACGAGCAGTACTTC. This encodes CAWRDKTAYEQYF.

The rearrangement joins TRBV9 to TRBJ2-3; 9 nucleotides line up with TRBD2. The germline V gene has CDR1 SGDLS and CDR2 YYNGEE. There are 17 residues in the CDR3. Trimming removed 0 bases from V and 0 bases from J; junction bases left unmatched: 5. In nucleotides, the CDR3 is TGTGCCAGCAGCGTAGCCAGCGGGGGGACTAGCACAGATACGCAGTATTTT. Its protein is CASSVASGGTSTDTQYF.

V and J are TRBV29-1 and TRBJ1-2, with D possibly being TRBD1 (5 bases). Germline V gene data show CDR1 as SQVTM and CDR2 as ANQGSEA. V was clipped by 3 bases and J by 3 bases, with 8 bases between them. The CDR3 covers 12 residues. The CDR3 sequence is CSVEATDYGYTF. The CDR3 nucleotides read TGCAGCGTTGAGGCGACAGACTATGGCTACACCTTC.

The V and J genes are TRBV19 and TRBJ1-5; D not resolved. The CDR3 is 14 residues long. Germline CDR1 reads LNHDA; CDR2 reads SQIVND (reference sequence). The ends were cut back, 6 bases at V and 4 bases at J, with 13 bases in the middle. The CDR3 DNA follows: TGTGCCAGTAGATCGGGGTTTGAGAATCAGCCCCAGCATTTT. The encoded protein is CASRSGFENQPQHF.

This clone was observed a single time. V is TRBV6-5 and J is TRBJ2-7; D gene unclear. This CDR3 region has 14 residues. Trimming left V 0 bases short and J 3 bases short, with 9 bases between. Germline-derived CDR1 and CDR2 are MNHEY and SVGAGI. The CDR3 DNA follows: TGTGCCAGCAGTTACTCAACATCCAGCTACGAGCAGTACTTC. The encoded protein is CASSYSTSSYEQYF.

This chain's CDR3 is CASSTATYEQYF. The CDR3 DNA is TGTGCCAGCTCCACAGCAACCTACGAGCAGTACTTC. The rearrangement joins TRBV18 to TRBJ2-7; D unresolved. Trimming cost V 6 bases and J 2 bases, with 8 bases left between them. This CDR3 has 12 residues. CDR1 and CDR2 (germline): KGHSH, LQKENI.

This clone has a handful of counts. The CDR3 region has the DNA TGTGCCTGGAAGTCCGCGAGCTCCTACAATGAGCAGTTCTTC. Its translation: CAWKSASSYNEQFF. The chain is built from TRBV30 and TRBJ2-1; D ambiguous. Germline values: CDR1 GTSNPN, CDR2 SVGIG (reference sequence). The V end lost 4 bases, the J end lost 0 bases, and 10 bases lay between the germline ends. This CDR3 has 14 residues.